Here is one T cell receptor (beta chain) with its context. The entry originates in a study of CD4 T cell repertoires in COVID-19. CDR1 and CDR2 (germline): MGHRA, YSYEKL. The CDR3 totals 17 residues. With 1 base removed from V and 3 bases from J, the gap between germline ends came to 15 bases. The repertoire was sequenced with immunoSEQ multiplex PCR; TCRdb's copy has only in-frame clones and lacks some. The table shows tens of thousands of clones, with roughly 91% occurring only once. The memory T cells were sequenced right after ex vivo isolation, without culture. V is TRBV4-1 and J is TRBJ2-2, with D possibly matching TRBD1 (5 bases). The sequence came from a human donor who had COVID-19. The material was central memory CD4+ T cells from blood, obtained before the COVID-19 pandemic. The CDR3 DNA sequence: TGCGCCAGCAGCCAAGTCGGGCAGGGTCAGGACACCGGGGAGCTGTTTTTT. Its protein is CASSQVGQGQDTGELFF.